The source of this T cell receptor (beta chain) is a study of blood T cell repertoires in COVID-19. Study in general: Italy, Spain and the United States were the sources of the convalescent and acute COVID-19 samples. T cells, B-cell-depleted T cells, or PBMCs provided the cDNA or gDNA that served as material.

Under the authors' procedure: Reference gene primer amplification gave estimated nucleated cell counts. The assay was immunoSEQ multiplex PCR, and TCRdb's table has in-frame clones only and misses some. V, J and clone size derive from that table, while D and trimming were established from the DNA sequence. The top ten hold 20% to 25% of the sample, which has around 180,000 clones, roughly nine tenths seen once. The CDR3 has 18 amino acids. Trimming removed 5 bases at V and 0 bases at J, with 22 bases between. Germline CDR1 reads SGHTA; CDR2 reads FQGNSA. The source of this sequence is a man in his 70s with active or convalescent COVID-19. Material: peripheral blood. V gene TRBV7-2 combines with J gene TRBJ2-5; D is possibly TRBD1 (6 bases). For the CDR3, the DNA is TGTGCCAGCAGCCGCCAGGGGTCTTCCTTCCAATACCAAGAGACCCAGTACTTC. It codes for CASSRQGSSFQYQETQYF.